Each of the 8 T cell receptor beta chains below was sequenced from the same sample in a study of response to subunit inactivated influenza vaccine. TCRdb fed the RT-PCR reads into MiXCR, producing one record per CDR3 protein. The sample has fewer than 350,000 distinct CDR3 sequences, just over 20% seen once; the top ten hold roughly 10%. The sample was PBMCs from blood, taken about 20 months after vaccination. The origin of the receptors is a man between 50 and 75 years old who received an inactivated influenza vaccine.

This clonotype has more than one count but fewer than ten. The rearrangement links TRBV4-3 to TRBJ1-1; D is uncertain. Between the trimmed V and J ends, which lost 0 bases and 5 bases, there was a span of 10 bases. The CDR3 is 14 residues long. Germline V gene lookup returns CDR1 LGHNA and CDR2 YSLEER. The CDR3 sequence: CASSQEYRTTEAFF. As DNA, the CDR3 is TGCGCCAGCAGCCAAGAGTACAGAACTACTGAAGCTTTCTTT.

In this sample, this clonotype turned up many times. This rearrangement joins TRBV24-1 to TRBJ2-7; D is ambiguous. The CDR3 extends over 11 amino acids. Germline values: CDR1 KGHDR, CDR2 SFDVKD. Trimming pared 2 bases from V and 9 bases from J, leaving 7 bases between. For the CDR3, the DNA is TGTGCCACCAGTGATTCTAGTGGGCAGTACTTC. Its translation is CATSDSSGQYF.

V is TRBV11-3 and J is TRBJ2-3, with 8 positions matching TRBD2. Germline V gives CDR1 SGHNT, CDR2 YENEEA. After removal of 2 bases from V and 3 bases from J, the junction contained 10 bases not matched to a gene. There are 17 residues in the CDR3. CDR3 protein: CASSLRVGGASTDTQYF. CDR3 nucleotides: TGTGCCAGCAGCTTACGGGTCGGGGGGGCCAGTACAGATACGCAGTATTTT.

The chain combines TRBV5-1 with TRBJ2-1, with 8 bases matching TRBD2. The V gene end was trimmed by 4 bases and the J gene end by 3 bases; junction bases not matched to a gene: 9. The CDR3 length is 16 residues. The germline CDR1 and CDR2 sequences are SGHRS and YFSETQ. The CDR3 bases are TGCGCCAGCAGCCGGGGGGGGCTAGCGGGCTACAATGAGCAGTTCTTC. Amino acids: CASSRGGLAGYNEQFF.

The chain carries TRBV29-1 and TRBJ2-1, with 11 bases identical to TRBD2. The J segment lost 9 bases and the V segment lost 4 bases, leaving 5 bases of the junction unmatched. Germline assignment: CDR1 SQVTM and CDR2 ANQGSEA. The CDR3 length is 13 residues. The CDR3 is CSVGLAGKGEQFF. CDR3 nucleotide sequence: TGCAGCGTTGGACTAGCGGGAAAGGGTGAGCAGTTCTTC.

The rearrangement links TRBV3-1 to TRBJ2-3; 7 bases agree with TRBD2. Trimming cost V 1 base and J 0 bases; bases outside gene matches: 4. Looked up from germline, CDR1 is LGHDT and CDR2 is YNNKEL (reference sequence). The CDR3 covers 16 residues. The CDR3 loop is CASSQGGGLSTDTQYF. Here the CDR3 DNA reads TGTGCCAGCAGCCAAGGGGGGGGACTTAGCACAGATACGCAGTATTTT.

A few counts support this clonotype. This chain uses TRBV6-1 with TRBJ1-1; 7 nucleotides align to TRBD1. J lost 8 bases, V lost 5 bases, and 14 bases had no gene match. This CDR3 comprises 15 residues. The V gene's germline CDR1 is MNHNS and CDR2 SASEGT. The CDR3 sequence: CASSQLPGTVNEAFF. The CDR3 coding sequence is TGTGCCAGCAGTCAACTTCCCGGGACAGTCAACGAAGCTTTCTTT.

The CDR3 coding sequence is TGTGCCAGCAGCCGACTACAGGGAGAGTCTGAAGCTTTCTTT. Its translation is CASSRLQGESEAFF. The V call is TRBV6-1, the J call TRBJ1-1; TRBD1 might be the D (6 bases). Germline CDR1 is MNHNS and CDR2 is SASEGT. This CDR3 spans 14 amino acids. V was shortened by 6 bases and J by 6 bases, with 17 bases between the two germline ends.